Listed here is a single T cell receptor beta chain. Original analysis: The authors estimated nucleated cell counts from reference gene primer amplification. The table came from immunoSEQ multiplex PCR; TCRdb's copy has only in-frame clones and leaves some out. From that table come the V and J calls and clone size; the DNA was used to work out D and trimming. There are 150,000 to 190,000 clones in the sample; around nine tenths occur only once, and about 2.4% lies in the top ten. This entry comes from a study of blood T cell repertoires in COVID-19. Between the trimmed V and J ends, which lost 3 bases and 8 bases, there was a span of 16 bases. CDR1 is KGHSH, CDR2 LQKENI, per germline. The CDR3 consists of 14 residues.

The TCR originated in a woman in her 70s with acute or convalescent COVID-19. Sample: peripheral blood. The chain links TRBV18 to TRBJ1-2; D is uncertain. In DNA form, the CDR3 reads TGTGCCAGCTCACCCTCTATCACGTCGGGGGGCTACACCTTC. Protein product: CASSPSITSGGYTF.